This T cell receptor (beta chain) is from a study of cytomegalovirus exposure and HLA in healthy donors. Study-wide points: Reports indicated that the classifier achieved high specificity and sensitivity in diagnosing cytomegalovirus status. In a later analysis, donors in an Asian-associated ancestry cluster reportedly had fewer N-insertions in productive TCRs than the cohort mean.

The V segment lost 1 base and the J segment 7 bases; nucleotides outside the gene matches: 6. The CDR3 consists of 17 residues. The germline V gene encodes CDR1 SGHAT and CDR2 FQNNGV. 60 Vbeta and 13 Jbeta primers were used in PCR. Per the study methods: Later, an analysis found 65 million to 85 million unique TCR beta chains, and roughly 10 million of these were shared. This table comes from immunoSEQ multiplex PCR, and its TCRdb copy is limited to in-frame clones, with some not included. Clone size and V and J calls were adopted from that table, with D and trimming inferred from the DNA. The data show about 200,000 clones, with about 70% seen just once and 1.5% to 2% held by the top ten. Donors were ostensibly healthy at sampling, although undocumented immune exposures were probable. The sample holds a few counts of this clone. The antigen is undetermined.

V gene TRBV11-2 combines with J gene TRBJ2-1; 14 nucleotides line up with TRBD2. This receptor was taken from a woman aged 25 to 39 in good health and CMV-seronegative. Material for sequencing was PBMCs. CDR3 amino acids: CASSLGGLAGAQNEQFF. For the CDR3, the DNA is TGTGCCAGCAGCTTAGGGGGACTAGCGGGAGCGCAGAATGAGCAGTTCTTC.